The following is a T cell receptor (beta chain) sequence with its context. The CDR3 runs 16 residues. Trimming cost V 3 bases and J 4 bases, with 17 bases left between them. The germline V gene has CDR1 SGHRS and CDR2 YFSETQ. This sample is drawn from a study of tumour-infiltrating T cells in Burkitt lymphoma. Study background: Productive clonality predicted overall and progression-free survival.

TCRdb's copy holds only in-frame clones and misses some; the assay was immunoSEQ multiplex PCR. The sample contains some 17,000 clones, 80% of which appear only once. The sequence derives from a human donor with diffuse large B-cell lymphoma. This chain joins TRBV5-1 and TRBJ1-3; D not resolved. Sequenced material: tumor tissue. Here the CDR3 reads CASSWTEVGSGNTIYF. The CDR3 region has the DNA TGCGCCAGCAGCTGGACCGAGGTCGGGTCAGGAAACACCATATATTTT.